These 31 T cell receptor delta chains were sequenced from one sample in a study of delta chains in infants with herpesvirus infections. PBMC RNA was reverse transcribed using gamma-chain- and delta-chain-specific primers. TCRdb redid clone calling on the RT-PCR reads using CATT. The profile shows approximately 1,300 delta-chain clones, roughly 29% of them singletons. This sample comprised peripheral blood, obtained at time point 2 of longitudinal follow-up. Receptors were obtained from a human donor who was a Ugandan infant, either HIV-exposed or HIV-unexposed (not recorded which).

This clone came up a few times. The J gene is TRDJ1, the V gene TRDV1, with D perhaps matching TRDD2 or TRDD3 (8 bases each). The CDR3 loop spans 20 amino acids. Germline CDR1 is TSWWSYY and CDR2 is QGS. V was shortened by 3 bases and J by 2 bases, with 28 bases between the two germline ends. The CDR3 nucleotides are TGTGCTCTTGGGGACCGTGCTCTTCCTACGTTCCGGGGGATAACCGATAAACTCATCTTT. Translation gives CALGDRALPTFRGITDKLIF.

This clone was counted once. The sample holds other DNA sequences that translate to the same CDR3. This rearrangement joins TRDV1 to TRDJ1; 9 bases line up with TRDD3. The CDR3 runs to 28 residues. The germline V gene encodes CDR1 TSWWSYY and CDR2 QGS. V lost 1 base to trimming and J lost 3 bases; unmatched junction nucleotides: 42. The CDR3 DNA is TGTGCTCTTGGGGAACAATGCCACTACCTATGGTGTGCTACCGGGGGATACTTTGATTTTCCGTGCGCCGATAAACTCATCTTT. Translation: CALGEQCHYLWCATGGYFDFPCADKLIF.

The V and J genes are TRDV3 and TRDJ1, with 7 positions matching TRDD3. V shed 4 bases and J 1 base; nucleotides not matched to a gene: 21. CDR1 and CDR2 (germline): TVYSNPD, GDNSRS (reference sequence). CDR3 length: 18 amino acids. DNA of the CDR3: TGTGCCTACCCCGCTCCTGGGGGTCTTAGTTTGGGCACCGATAAACTCATCTTT. It specifies CAYPAPGGLSLGTDKLIF.

The chain carries TRDV1 and TRDJ1; 7 nucleotides line up with TRDD3. The CDR3 loop spans 15 amino acids. J was trimmed by 3 bases and V by 6 bases; bases with no gene match: 10. From germline, CDR1 is TSWWSYY and CDR2 QGS. The CDR3 sequence is CALGDNRDTSDKLIF. The CDR3 nucleotides read TGTGCTCTTGGCGACAACCGGGATACCTCCGATAAACTCATCTTT.

This clone was counted between two and nine times. The V and J genes are TRDV1 and TRDJ1, with 10 bases lining up with TRDD3. Trimming cost V 6 bases and J 0 bases; bases outside gene matches: 16. Germline V gene lookup returns CDR1 TSWWSYY and CDR2 QGS. The CDR3 sequence is 19 residues long. The CDR3: CALGGQIMVLGDYTDKLIF. The CDR3 region has the DNA TGTGCTCTTGGAGGACAGATAATGGTACTGGGGGATTACACCGATAAACTCATCTTT.

The chain has TRDV1 and TRDJ1; the D gene could be TRDD2 or TRDD3 (8 bases each). The CDR3 sequence is 20 residues long. CDR1 and CDR2 from the germline V gene are TSWWSYY and QGS. Deletions cut 2 bases from V and 1 base from J, with 26 bases between. This CDR3 is CALGEFVPFLEGYATDKLIF. In DNA form, the CDR3 reads TGTGCTCTTGGGGAATTCGTCCCCTTCCTAGAGGGATACGCCACCGATAAACTCATCTTT.

By share, this clone counts as large. The CDR3 coding sequence is TGTGCCTGTGATCTACTGGGGGATAATACCGATAAACTCATCTTT. It yields the protein CACDLLGDNTDKLIF. The chain links TRDV2 to TRDJ1; 11 nucleotides line up with TRDD3. This CDR3 has 15 amino acids. Germline loops: CDR1 GEAIGNYY, CDR2 EKD. V was clipped by 4 bases and J by 2 bases; unmatched bases: 5.

The chain couples TRDV1 to TRDJ1; D might be TRDD3 (5 bases). Deletions cut 4 bases from V and 1 base from J, with 25 bases between. This CDR3 region has 19 residues. In germline, CDR1 is TSWWSYY, CDR2 QGS. The CDR3 DNA reads TGTGCTCTTGGGGGCGTTTTCGGCGGGGGCTACGAGGGCACCGATAAACTCATCTTT. It translates to CALGGVFGGGYEGTDKLIF.

This clone was counted only a few times. The chain joins TRDV1 to TRDJ1, with 12 positions matching TRDD3. J was trimmed by 4 bases and V by 2 bases; bases with no gene match: 29. The CDR3 covers 24 residues. The V gene's germline CDR1 is TSWWSYY and CDR2 QGS. CDR3 DNA sequence: TGTGCTCTTGGGGAAAGGAGGGGTCCTTCCTACCTGGGGGATACGCGGGGTCGGCACGATAAACTCATCTTT. Translated: CALGERRGPSYLGDTRGRHDKLIF.

As regards this clone: This likely reflects a read error, since a far larger clone is one base away. The chain combines TRAV38-2/DV8 with TRDJ1; 7 bases align to TRDD3. The J segment lost 0 bases and the V segment lost 0 bases, leaving 29 bases of the junction unmatched. This CDR3 region has 24 residues. CDR1 is TSESDYY and CDR2 is QEAYKQQN in the germline V gene. The CDR3 loop reads CAYRSATFWYVVPWGLPYTDKLIF. The CDR3 coding sequence is TGTGCTTATAGGAGCGCGACTTTTTGGTACGTCGTACCCTGGGGGTTACCCTACACCGATAAACTCATCTTT.

This clone is hyperexpanded in the sample. The rearrangement uses TRDV1 and TRDJ1, with 10 bases aligning to TRDD3. CDR1 TSWWSYY and CDR2 QGS come from the germline V gene. The V segment lost 6 bases and the J segment 0 bases; nucleotides outside the gene matches: 13. CDR3 size: 18 residues. The CDR3 is CALGRMGDTGTYTDKLIF. The CDR3 region has the DNA TGTGCTCTTGGTCGCATGGGGGATACCGGGACCTACACCGATAAACTCATCTTT.

By share, this clone counts as large. This sequence joins TRDV1 and TRDJ1; 11 bases line up with TRDD3. The CDR3 totals 27 residues. V lost 4 bases to trimming and J lost 2 bases; unmatched junction nucleotides: 39. CDR1 is TSWWSYY and CDR2 is QGS in the germline V gene. CDR3 nucleotides: TGTGCTCTTGGGGCCCCGCCTTCCTACAACAGTGACTTACTGGGGGATAGATTGAATCTGTGGACCGATAAACTCATCTTT. Translating it yields CALGAPPSYNSDLLGDRLNLWTDKLIF.

The chain uses TRDV1 and TRDJ1; TRDD3 aligns across 12 bases. J gave up 8 bases and V 4 bases, and 23 bases lay outside the gene matches. This CDR3 comprises 20 residues. Germline CDR1 is TSWWSYY and CDR2 is QGS. CDR3 DNA: TGTGCTCTTGGGGGGCCCGGAGAAGTTGTGCTGGGGGATACGGTTGTCAAACTCATCTTT. Its protein product is CALGGPGEVVLGDTVVKLIF.

In its sample, this clone was seen a few times. V is TRDV2 and J is TRDJ3, with TRDD3 identical over 13 bases. From germline, CDR1 is GEAIGNYY and CDR2 EKD. CDR3 length equals 19 residues. J gave up 0 bases and V 2 bases, and 3 bases lay outside the gene matches. The CDR3 nucleotides are TGTGCCTGTGACAAACTGGGGGATACGCGCTCCTGGGACACCCGACAGATGTTTTTC. It translates to CACDKLGDTRSWDTRQMFF.

This clone is large. Other DNA sequences of this sample code for an identical CDR3. This chain connects TRDV2 to TRDJ1, with 7 bases that match TRDD3. CDR3 length: 13 residues. Germline CDR1 is GEAIGNYY and CDR2 is EKD. The V gene end was trimmed by 4 bases and the J gene end by 6 bases; junction bases not matched to a gene: 7. CDR3 in DNA: TGTGCCTGTGAAAGACTGGGGTCTAATAAACTCATCTTT. Translation gives CACERLGSNKLIF.

The chain links TRDV1 to TRDJ1, with unresolved D. Germline CDR1 and CDR2: TSWWSYY and QGS. The length of the CDR3 is 15 residues. Trimming cost V 1 base and J 0 bases, with 9 bases left between them. CDR3 in DNA: TGTGCTCTTGGGGAACAGGCGGGGTACACCGATAAACTCATCTTT. Translated: CALGEQAGYTDKLIF.

This clone was observed a few times. This chain joins TRDV1 and TRDJ1; 12 bases match TRDD3. After removal of 4 bases from V and 0 bases from J, the junction contained 27 bases not matched to a gene. Looked up from germline, CDR1 is TSWWSYY and CDR2 is QGS. The CDR3 has 24 residues. In DNA, the CDR3 is TGTGCTCTTGGGGTCCCGAGGGCCTTCCTTGGCTGGGGGATACGCGGACAAGACACCGATAAACTCATCTTT. Its protein product is CALGVPRAFLGWGIRGQDTDKLIF.

The V gene is TRDV2, the J gene TRDJ1, with 7 bases aligning to TRDD3. The V segment lost 1 base and the J segment 0 bases; nucleotides outside the gene matches: 10. CDR1 is GEAIGNYY, CDR2 EKD, per germline. This CDR3 region has 17 residues. Here the CDR3 reads CACDTGGLRGYTDKLIF. CDR3 DNA sequence: TGTGCCTGTGACACGGGGGGATTACGGGGGTACACCGATAAACTCATCTTT.

The rearrangement links TRDV1 to TRDJ1; 11 positions agree with TRDD3. Trimming removed 3 bases from V and 5 bases from J; junction bases left unmatched: 35. The germline CDR1 and CDR2 sequences are TSWWSYY and QGS. The CDR3 is 25 residues long. Written as DNA, the CDR3 is TGTGCTCTTGGGGATCCTAGCTTCCGCCCGGAATCTGGGGGATACAGCCCAACCCGTTCTGATAAACTCATCTTT. Its protein product is CALGDPSFRPESGGYSPTRSDKLIF.

This clone was counted between two and nine times. V usage is TRDV1 and J usage is TRDJ1, with TRDD3 matching over 9 bases. Germline-derived CDR1 and CDR2 are TSWWSYY and QGS. The length of the CDR3 is 21 residues. V was pared by 2 bases and J by 0 bases, with 19 bases of the junction left unmatched. The CDR3 loop is CALGEVVLKLGDSEYTDKLIF. The CDR3 DNA is TGTGCTCTTGGGGAAGTGGTCCTGAAACTGGGGGACTCTGAGTACACCGATAAACTCATCTTT.

The gene calls are TRDV1 and TRDJ3; no definite D call. The CDR3 sequence is 22 residues long. The germline V gene has CDR1 TSWWSYY and CDR2 QGS. Trimming cost V 5 bases and J 0 bases, with 26 bases left between them. CDR3: CALGTHSRSRGRLSWDTRQMFF. The CDR3 DNA reads as TGTGCTCTTGGGACACACTCGCGATCGCGGGGTCGCCTCTCCTGGGACACCCGACAGATGTTTTTC.

The chain links TRDV2 to TRDJ1; no definite D call. The germline gives CDR1 GEAIGNYY, CDR2 EKD. The CDR3 length is 15 residues. Trimming pared 0 bases from V and 4 bases from J, leaving 14 bases between. CDR3 sequence (DNA): TGTGCCTGTGACACCGGAAAGAGGGTGAGCGATAAACTCATCTTT. It specifies CACDTGKRVSDKLIF.

The gene calls are TRDV2 and TRDJ3; D is perhaps TRDD3 (6 bases). The CDR3 totals 18 residues. V was pared by 0 bases and J by 0 bases, with 11 bases between. Germline CDR1 GEAIGNYY, CDR2 EKD. The CDR3 is CACDTVLGLSWDTRQMFF. The CDR3 bases are TGTGCCTGTGACACCGTACTGGGCCTCTCCTGGGACACCCGACAGATGTTTTTC.

The J gene is TRDJ1, the V gene TRDV1, with 9 bases that match TRDD3. The V and J ends lost 2 bases and 0 bases, in that order; junction bases with no gene match: 22. Germline CDR1 reads TSWWSYY; CDR2 reads QGS. This CDR3 has 22 amino acids. The CDR3 DNA follows: TGTGCTCTTGGGGAAAGATCCTACGCCCCGGGGGGGATACTGGGGTACACCGATAAACTCATCTTT. Amino acid sequence: CALGERSYAPGGILGYTDKLIF.

The chain links TRDV1 to TRDJ1; D is unclear. This CDR3 contains 17 residues. Trimming took off 2 bases at V and 3 bases at J, with 19 bases between the two ends. The germline V gene has CDR1 TSWWSYY and CDR2 QGS. The CDR3 reads CALGERYQRGSSDKLIF. The CDR3 DNA reads as TGTGCTCTTGGGGAAAGGTACCAGCGGGGCTCGTCCGATAAACTCATCTTT.

This clone was detected a few times. This sequence joins TRDV1 and TRDJ1, with TRDD3 matching 13 bases. In germline, CDR1 is TSWWSYY, CDR2 QGS. The CDR3 sequence is 23 residues long. Trimming cost V 1 base and J 4 bases; bases outside gene matches: 24. This chain's CDR3 is CALGEPSPSYMYWGIRGLDKLIF. Here the CDR3 DNA reads TGTGCTCTTGGGGAACCCTCGCCTTCCTACATGTACTGGGGGATACGCGGGCTCGATAAACTCATCTTT.

By sample fraction, this clone is large. V gene TRDV1 combines with J gene TRDJ1, with D possibly TRDD3 on 7 matching bases. V was pared by 0 bases and J by 7 bases, with 21 bases between. Germline-derived CDR1 and CDR2 are TSWWSYY and QGS. The CDR3 has 17 residues. This CDR3 is CALGELRPTGDGLKLIF. The CDR3 coding sequence is TGTGCTCTTGGGGAACTTCGTCCTACTGGGGATGGACTTAAACTCATCTTT.

V and J are TRDV1 and TRDJ1; D is unresolved. The CDR3 has 13 residues. The germline CDR1 and CDR2 sequences are TSWWSYY and QGS. Trimming pared 0 bases from V and 4 bases from J, leaving 6 bases between. The CDR3, as DNA: TGTGCTCTTGGGGAACTGAGGGACGATAAACTCATCTTT. Translated, it gives CALGELRDDKLIF.

The V gene is TRDV1, the J gene TRDJ3; TRDD3 aligns across 8 bases. With 1 base clipped from V and 2 bases from J, the junction kept 19 bases outside the gene matches. This CDR3 region has 23 residues. Germline CDR1 is TSWWSYY and CDR2 is QGS. The DNA for the CDR3 is TGTGCTCTTGGGGAACCAGACGGAGGGCTTTGGGGGATGCAGACCTGGGACACCCGACAGATGTTTTTC. Amino acid sequence: CALGEPDGGLWGMQTWDTRQMFF.

This clone appeared a few times. This chain joins TRDV1 and TRDJ1, with 12 bases aligning to TRDD3. The ends lost 2 bases at V and 0 bases at J; junction bases unmatched: 31. Germline V gives CDR1 TSWWSYY, CDR2 QGS. The CDR3 extends over 26 amino acids. The CDR3 spells CALGEWCPYLRGWTGGYPKYTDKLIF. The CDR3, as DNA: TGTGCTCTTGGGGAATGGTGTCCCTACCTCAGGGGGTGGACTGGGGGATACCCCAAGTACACCGATAAACTCATCTTT.

The chain employs TRDV1 and TRDJ1; 11 bases line up with TRDD3. Trimming took 1 base from V and 3 from J; bases not matched to a gene: 22. The CDR3 is made up of 22 amino acids. The germline gives CDR1 TSWWSYY, CDR2 QGS. The CDR3 coding sequence is TGTGCTCTTGGGGAACGCCTTTCCTTTGGGGGATACGATCCCCCTAAGGCCGATAAACTCATCTTT. Amino acids: CALGERLSFGGYDPPKADKLIF.